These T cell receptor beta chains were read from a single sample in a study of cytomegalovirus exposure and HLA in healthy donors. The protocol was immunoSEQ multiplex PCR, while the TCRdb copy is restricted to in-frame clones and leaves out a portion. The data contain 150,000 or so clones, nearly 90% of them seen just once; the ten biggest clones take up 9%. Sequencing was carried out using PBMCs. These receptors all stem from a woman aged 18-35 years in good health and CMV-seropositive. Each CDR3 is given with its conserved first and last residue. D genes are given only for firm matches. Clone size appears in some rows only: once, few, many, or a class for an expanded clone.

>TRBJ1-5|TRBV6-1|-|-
TGTGCCAGCAGTGAAGCGGGAAGGGGCATGGGTCAGCCCCAGCATTTT
CASSEAGRGMGQPQHF
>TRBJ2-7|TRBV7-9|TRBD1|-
TGTGCCAGCAGCTTTACGGGACAGGGGAAGTACGAGCAGTACTTC
CASSFTGQGKYEQYF
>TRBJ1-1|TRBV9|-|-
TGTGCCAGCAGCCGGACAGCCTTCGACACTGAAGCTTTCTTT
CASSRTAFDTEAFF
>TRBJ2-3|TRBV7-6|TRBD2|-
TGTGCCAGCAGCTTAGAAGGCGGGGGGGCCGGCACAGATACGCAGTATTTT
CASSLEGGGAGTDTQYF
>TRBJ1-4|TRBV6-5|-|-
TGTGCCAGCAGCCGCGGTGGGGAAAAACTGTTTTTT
CASSRGGEKLFF
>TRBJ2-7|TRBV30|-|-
TGTGCCTGGAGTCGTCTTCCGGGAAGAAACTCCTACGAGCAGTACTTC
CAWSRLPGRNSYEQYF
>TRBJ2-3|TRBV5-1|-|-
TGCGCCAGCAGCTTGAACGGGGGGCGCACAGATACGCAGTATTTT
CASSLNGGRTDTQYF
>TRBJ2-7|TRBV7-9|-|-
TGTGCCAGCAGCTTAACTGGACAGTTTGGTAGCCACGAGCAGTACTTC
CASSLTGQFGSHEQYF
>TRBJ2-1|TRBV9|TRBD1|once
TGTGCCAGCAGCGTGATGGACAGGGCTGAGCAGTTCTTC
CASSVMDRAEQFF
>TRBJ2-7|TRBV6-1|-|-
TGTGCCAGCAGTGAGCGCTCCTACGAGCAGTACTTC
CASSERSYEQYF
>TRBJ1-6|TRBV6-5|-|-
TGTGCCAGCAGTTACAACAGTCCTAATTCACCCCTCCACTTT
CASSYNSPNSPLHF
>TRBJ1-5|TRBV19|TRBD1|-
TGTGCCAGTACTTCGACAGGGCGAAAGGGGGGTGGACAGCCCCAGCATTTT
CASTSTGRKGGGQPQHF
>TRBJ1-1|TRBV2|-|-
TGTGCCAGCAGTGAAGAAGGGCGGGGGAACACTGAAGCTTTCTTT
CASSEEGRGNTEAFF
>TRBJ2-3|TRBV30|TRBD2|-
TGTGCCTGGTCTCTAAAAAGTATGACTAGCGGGGGAGATACGCAGTATTTT
CAWSLKSMTSGGDTQYF
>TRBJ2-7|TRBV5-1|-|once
TGCGCCAGCAGCTTCGAGGGCCTAACGGGAGAGCAGTACTTC
CASSFEGLTGEQYF
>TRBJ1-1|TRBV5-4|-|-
TGTGCCAGCAGCCCTCCCTCGAGGCTTATGAACACTGAAGCTTTCTTT
CASSPPSRLMNTEAFF
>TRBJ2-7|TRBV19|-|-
TGTGCCAGTAGTATCACAGGGACACCCGGGAACGAGCAGTACTTC
CASSITGTPGNEQYF
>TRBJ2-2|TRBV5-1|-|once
TGCGCCAGCAGCTTGAAACTCGAGGGCACCGGGGAGCTGTTTTTT
CASSLKLEGTGELFF
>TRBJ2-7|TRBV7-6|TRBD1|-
TGTGCCAGCAGCCAACCGGGACAGGGGGATAGAGAGCAGTACTTC
CASSQPGQGDREQYF
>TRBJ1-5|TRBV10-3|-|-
TGTGCCAAGGACAGTGGGAATCAGCCCCAGCATTTT
CAKDSGNQPQHF
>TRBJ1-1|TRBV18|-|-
TGTGCCAGCTCACCCGCTGAGTCGAACACTGAAGCTTTCTTT
CASSPAESNTEAFF
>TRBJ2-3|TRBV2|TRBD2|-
TGTGCCAGCAGTGCCGATAGCGGGGAATATACGCAGTATTTT
CASSADSGEYTQYF